The source of this T cell receptor (beta chain) is a study of blood T cell repertoires in COVID-19. Study-level information: From T cells, B-cell-depleted T cells, or PBMCs came the material, which was cDNA or gDNA.

Patients in Seattle were enrolled during active infection, then followed longitudinally. Authors' processing steps: Cell counts per sample came from amplifying reference gene primers. TCRdb keeps only in-frame clones here, not all; method: immunoSEQ multiplex PCR. For V, J and clone size, that table is used; D and trimming come from the DNA. Among approximately 240,000 clones listed, about 83% were seen once. Germline V gene sequence: CDR1 MNHEY, CDR2 SMNVEV (reference sequence). Trimming cost V 0 bases and J 4 bases, with 12 bases left between them. The CDR3 length is 16 residues. This TCR was recovered from a woman aged 30 to 39 with COVID-19, enrolled during active disease. The specimen sequenced was peripheral blood. The chain uses TRBV27 and TRBJ1-4, with D perhaps TRBD1 (6 bases). The CDR3 coding sequence is TGTGCCAGCAGTTTATCGAAGACAGGCCATAATGAAAAACTGTTTTTT. Its protein is CASSLSKTGHNEKLFF. Combining the CDR3 with reference TRBV27 and TRBJ1-4 gives the whole variable domain EAQVTQNPRYLITVTGKKLTVTCSQNMNHEYMSWYRQDPGLGLRQIYYSMNVEVTDKGDVPEGYKVSRKEKRNFPLILESPSPNQTSLYFCASSLSKTGHNEKLFFGSGTQLSVL.